The following is a T cell receptor beta chain sequence with its context. Its cognate antigen is unknown. This sample was taken from a study of cytomegalovirus exposure and HLA in healthy donors. Whole-study findings and limits: A later analysis by the authors found several of the most significant clusters apparently linked to common viral pathogens. Roughly uniform sequencing depth across donors was assumed, possibly incorrectly. Some V segments, TRBV6-2 and TRBV6-3 among them, were indistinguishable and were therefore excluded.

PCR amplification relied on 60 Vbeta primers (plus 13 Jbeta primers). Sequencing was performed with immunoSEQ multiplex PCR; in TCRdb, only in-frame clones are kept and a portion is missing. The sample consists of fewer than 200,000 clones, roughly 90% of them appearing once. Germline loops: CDR1 SGHTA, CDR2 FQGTGA. V lost 4 bases, J lost 6 bases, and 9 bases stayed unmatched. This CDR3 has 14 amino acids. The TCR comes from a girl younger than two in good health and CMV-seronegative. The rearrangement joins TRBV7-3 to TRBJ2-7, with 7 bases fitting TRBD2. Sequencing was done on a sample of PBMCs. The CDR3 DNA reads as TGTGCCAGCAGCTCCGGGACTACCTCTGGCGAGCAGTACTTC. Translation gives CASSSGTTSGEQYF.